This is a list of T cell receptor beta chains from one sample in a study of T cells expressing NK-cell markers. TCRdb reprocessed the 5' RACE reads and keeps a single row for each CDR3 protein, giving no DNA. The sample table sets out under 600,000 distinct CDR3 sequences. Sequencing was carried out using blood T cells: a sorted CD56 or NKG2C T cell subset, CD4+ or CD8+ T cells, or bulk PBMC T cells (not recorded which). These TCRs come from a woman between 45 and 60 years old in good health. Each CDR3 is given with its conserved first and last residue.

TRBJ2-3,TRBV2,CASRGRASTDTQYF
TRBJ2-3,TRBV3-1,CASSQDLGSTDTQYF
TRBJ2-1,TRBV24-1,CATSDLSGRGDNEQFF
TRBJ2-1,TRBV4-1,CASSQGLLGTGFDEQFF
TRBJ2-3,TRBV10-3,CAISESGTRRTDTQYF
TRBJ2-3,TRBV12-3/TRBV12-4,CASSPLRLAGITDTQYF
TRBJ2-7,TRBV29-1,CSVGQGNNEQYF
TRBJ2-1,TRBV3-1,CASSRGPGSSYNEQFF
TRBJ2-1,TRBV4-2,CASSPYGTSAPNEQFF
TRBJ2-7,TRBV5-5,CASSLAGQAYEQYF
TRBJ2-6,TRBV5-1,CASSFTGLSGANVLTF
TRBJ2-1,TRBV12-3/TRBV12-4,CASSRLAGGVAEQFF
TRBJ2-1,TRBV5-1,CASSLYLAGGYEQFF
TRBJ2-7,TRBV4-1,CASRASGTQRYEQYF
TRBJ1-3,TRBV5-6,CASSLATLGDSGNTIYF
TRBJ1-3,TRBV12-3/TRBV12-4,CASRSGTGISGNTIYF
TRBJ2-4,TRBV9,CASSVAPAQNIQYF
TRBJ1-1,TRBV24-1,CAVGQGNTEAFF
TRBJ2-2,TRBV6-4,CASSATRQSGELFF
TRBJ2-1,TRBV9,CASSERTSGRDEQFF
TRBJ1-4,TRBV15,CATSPQTGKLFF
TRBJ2-5,TRBV4-1,CASSQGPSSETQYF
TRBJ2-3,TRBV12-3/TRBV12-4,CASSPVGGGTQYF
TRBJ2-5,TRBV20-1,CSAEIRRVGRETQYF
TRBJ2-1,TRBV14,CASSHRGPGGKGSYNEQFF
TRBJ2-3,TRBV6-5,CASSYSGADTQYF
TRBJ2-1,TRBV4-1,CASSQDSWGLAVNEQFF
TRBJ1-3,TRBV4-1,CASRGFSSGNTIYF
TRBJ2-5,TRBV12-3/TRBV12-4,CASSEQGLEETQYF
TRBJ2-2,TRBV12-3/TRBV12-4,CASSRGTVTGELFF
TRBJ2-7,TRBV3-1,CASSQDRTDYEQYF
TRBJ2-1,TRBV28,CASSPRGRIVNEQFF
TRBJ2-2,TRBV5-4,CASSRGSWATNTGELFF
TRBJ1-1,TRBV10-3,CAISESITGKNTEAFF
TRBJ1-1,TRBV12-3/TRBV12-4,CASSLHSGQGQAFF
TRBJ1-2,TRBV4-1,CASSQEERVRYGYTF
TRBJ1-2,TRBV27,CASSLLDSFHGYTF
TRBJ2-1,TRBV7-8,CASSLGGTRRVDEQFF
TRBJ2-1,TRBV24-1,CATSGNAVYNEQFF
TRBJ2-1,TRBV5-6,CASSQDRAGEQFF
TRBJ1-2,TRBV5-1,CASSTDPTMLYGYTF
TRBJ2-3,TRBV11-2,CASSLDLGGSTDTQYF
TRBJ1-1,TRBV5-1,CASSLYSAGETEAFF
TRBJ1-2,TRBV7-2,CASSARQGGGYTF
TRBJ1-6,TRBV10-3,CAISQQGGNSPLHF
TRBJ1-1,TRBV20-1,CSASTEYPYTEAFF
TRBJ1-1,TRBV29-1,CSVGRQDIMNTEAFF
TRBJ1-2,TRBV5-1,CASSLAETGYGYTF
TRBJ2-2,TRBV20-1,CSALPLREITGELFF
TRBJ2-2,TRBV24-1,CATEPGGWDTGELFF
TRBJ2-3,TRBV29-1,CSLKGGASGLGDTQYF
TRBJ2-5,TRBV7-3,CASSLVIQAGGPEIGTQYF
TRBJ2-2,TRBV7-2,CASRRTRINTGELFF
TRBJ1-5,TRBV12-3/TRBV12-4,CASSRQGGDQPQHF
TRBJ1-1,TRBV4-2,CASSQDLSLNTEAFF
TRBJ2-6,TRBV3-1,CASSHDRAGANVLTF
TRBJ1-5,TRBV12-3/TRBV12-4,CASSFGQGAQPQHF
TRBJ2-5,TRBV5-5,CASSLVGGATQETQYF
TRBJ2-7,TRBV18,CASSQRTGINEQYF
TRBJ2-2,TRBV9,CASSEGTANTGELFF